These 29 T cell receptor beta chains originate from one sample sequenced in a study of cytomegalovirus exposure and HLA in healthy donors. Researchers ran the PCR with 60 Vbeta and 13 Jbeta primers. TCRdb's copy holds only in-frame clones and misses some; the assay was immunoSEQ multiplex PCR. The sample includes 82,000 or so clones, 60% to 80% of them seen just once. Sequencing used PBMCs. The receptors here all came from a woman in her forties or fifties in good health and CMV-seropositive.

CDR3 amino acids: CAWSVRGGTYNEQFF. DNA of the CDR3: TGTGCCTGGAGTGTACGAGGCGGGACCTACAATGAGCAGTTCTTC. The chain is built from TRBV30 and TRBJ2-1; tentatively, D is TRBD2 (6 bases). V was trimmed by 0 bases and J by 2 bases, leaving 11 bases between them. Germline V gene sequence: CDR1 GTSNPN, CDR2 SVGIG (reference sequence). The CDR3 consists of 15 residues.

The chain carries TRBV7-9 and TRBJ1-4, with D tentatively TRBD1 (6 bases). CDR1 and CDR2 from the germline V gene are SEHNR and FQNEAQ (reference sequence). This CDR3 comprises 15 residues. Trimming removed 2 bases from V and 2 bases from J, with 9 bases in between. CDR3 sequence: CASSLLQGTNEKLFF. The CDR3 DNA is TGTGCCAGCAGCTTACTACAGGGTACTAATGAAAAACTGTTTTTT.

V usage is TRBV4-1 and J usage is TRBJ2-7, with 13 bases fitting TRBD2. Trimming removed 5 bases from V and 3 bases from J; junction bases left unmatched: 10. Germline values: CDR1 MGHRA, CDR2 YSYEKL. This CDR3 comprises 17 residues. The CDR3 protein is CASSYLRTSGRGYEQYF. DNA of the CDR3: TGCGCCAGCAGCTACTTACGGACTAGCGGGAGAGGCTACGAGCAGTACTTC.

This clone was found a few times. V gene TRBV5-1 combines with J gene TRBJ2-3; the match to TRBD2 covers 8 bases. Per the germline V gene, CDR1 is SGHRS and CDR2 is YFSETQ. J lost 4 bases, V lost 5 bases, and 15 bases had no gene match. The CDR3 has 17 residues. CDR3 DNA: TGCGCCAGCAGAAGGTCGGCGGGAGGTACCCGCGCAGATACGCAGTATTTT. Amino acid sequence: CASRRSAGGTRADTQYF.

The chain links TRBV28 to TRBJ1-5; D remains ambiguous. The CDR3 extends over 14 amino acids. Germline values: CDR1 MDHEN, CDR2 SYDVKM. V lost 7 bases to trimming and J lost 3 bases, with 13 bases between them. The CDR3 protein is CASNDPGNNQPQHF. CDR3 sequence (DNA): TGTGCCAGCAATGACCCGGGAAACAATCAGCCCCAGCATTTT.

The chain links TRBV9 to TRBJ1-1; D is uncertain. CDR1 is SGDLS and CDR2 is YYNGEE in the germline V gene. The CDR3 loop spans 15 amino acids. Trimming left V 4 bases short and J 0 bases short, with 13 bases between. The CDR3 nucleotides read TGTGCCAGCAGCAGCGGTGGGCCTCTGAACACTGAAGCTTTCTTT. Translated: CASSSGGPLNTEAFF.

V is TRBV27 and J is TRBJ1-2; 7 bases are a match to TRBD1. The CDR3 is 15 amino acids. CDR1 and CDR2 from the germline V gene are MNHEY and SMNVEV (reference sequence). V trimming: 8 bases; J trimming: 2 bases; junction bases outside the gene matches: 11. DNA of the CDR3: TGTGCCAGCGGACACCCCGGGACAGAGAACTATGGCTACACCTTC. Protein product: CASGHPGTENYGYTF.

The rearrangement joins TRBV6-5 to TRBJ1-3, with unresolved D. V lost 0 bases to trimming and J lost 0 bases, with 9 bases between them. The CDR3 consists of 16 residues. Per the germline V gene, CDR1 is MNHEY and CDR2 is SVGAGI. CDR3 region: CASSYSRQRSGNTIYF. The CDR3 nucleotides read TGTGCCAGCAGTTACTCGAGGCAACGCTCTGGAAACACCATATATTTT.

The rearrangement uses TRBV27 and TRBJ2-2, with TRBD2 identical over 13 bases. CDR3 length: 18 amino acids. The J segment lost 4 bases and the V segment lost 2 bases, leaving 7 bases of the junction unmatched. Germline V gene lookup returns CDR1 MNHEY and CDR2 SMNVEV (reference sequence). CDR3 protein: CASSLAGLAGTSTGELFF. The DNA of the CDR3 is TGTGCCAGCAGTTTAGCGGGACTAGCGGGAACTAGCACCGGGGAGCTGTTTTTT.

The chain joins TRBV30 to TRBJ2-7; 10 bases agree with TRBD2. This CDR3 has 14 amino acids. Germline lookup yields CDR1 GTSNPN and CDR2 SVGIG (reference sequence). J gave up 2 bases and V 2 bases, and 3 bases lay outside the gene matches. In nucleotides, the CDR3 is TGTGCCTGGAGTACCGGGACTAGCGCCTACGAGCAGTACTTC. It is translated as CAWSTGTSAYEQYF.

The CDR3 DNA sequence: TGTGCCTGGAGTCCATCACAGGTTTTAGCCCAGCATTTT. It specifies CAWSPSQVLAQHF. V usage is TRBV30 and J usage is TRBJ1-5; TRBD1 might be the D (5 bases). Trimming shortened V by 2 bases and J by 11 bases, and 16 bases separated the two germline ends. Germline V CDR1 and CDR2: GTSNPN, SVGIG (reference sequence). This CDR3 region has 13 residues.

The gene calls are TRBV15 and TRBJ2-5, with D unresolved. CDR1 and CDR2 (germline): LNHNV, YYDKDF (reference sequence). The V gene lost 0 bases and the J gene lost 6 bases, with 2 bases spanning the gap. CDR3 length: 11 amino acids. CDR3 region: CATSRDKTQYF. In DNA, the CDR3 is TGTGCCACCAGCAGAGATAAGACCCAGTACTTC.

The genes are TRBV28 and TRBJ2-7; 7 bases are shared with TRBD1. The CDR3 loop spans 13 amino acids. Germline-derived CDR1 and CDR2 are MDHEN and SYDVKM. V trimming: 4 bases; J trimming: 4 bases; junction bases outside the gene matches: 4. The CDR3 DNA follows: TGTGCCAGCAGTTGGACAGGCGGATACGAGCAGTACTTC. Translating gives CASSWTGGYEQYF.

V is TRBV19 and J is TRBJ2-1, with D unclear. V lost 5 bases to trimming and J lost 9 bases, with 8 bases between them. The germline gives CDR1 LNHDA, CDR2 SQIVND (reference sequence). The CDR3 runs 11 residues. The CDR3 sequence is CASSVEFEQFF. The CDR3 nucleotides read TGTGCCAGTAGTGTTGAGTTTGAGCAGTTCTTC.

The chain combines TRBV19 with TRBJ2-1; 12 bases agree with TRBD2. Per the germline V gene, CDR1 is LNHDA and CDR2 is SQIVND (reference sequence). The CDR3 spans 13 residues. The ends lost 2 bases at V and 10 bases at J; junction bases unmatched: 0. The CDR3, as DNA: TGTGCCAGTAGTATAACTAGCGGGGGGGAGCAGTTCTTC. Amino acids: CASSITSGGEQFF.

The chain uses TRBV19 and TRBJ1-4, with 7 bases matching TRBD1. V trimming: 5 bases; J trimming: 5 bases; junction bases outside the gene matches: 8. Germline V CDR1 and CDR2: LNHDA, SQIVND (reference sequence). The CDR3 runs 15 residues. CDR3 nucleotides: TGTGCCAGTAGTTCTTCCGGGACAGCAAATGAAAAACTGTTTTTT. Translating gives CASSSSGTANEKLFF.

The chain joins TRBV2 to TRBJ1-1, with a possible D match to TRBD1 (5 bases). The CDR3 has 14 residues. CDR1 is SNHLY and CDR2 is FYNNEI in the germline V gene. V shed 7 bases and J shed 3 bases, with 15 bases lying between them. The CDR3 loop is CASKWARVYTEAFF. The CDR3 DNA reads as TGTGCCAGCAAATGGGCCAGGGTATACACTGAAGCTTTCTTT.

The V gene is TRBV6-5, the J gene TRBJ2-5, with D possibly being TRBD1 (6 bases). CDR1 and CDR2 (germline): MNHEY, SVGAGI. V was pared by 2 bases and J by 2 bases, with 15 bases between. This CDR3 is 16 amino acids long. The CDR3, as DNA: TGTGCCAGCAGTTACACGAGGTTGGGGGCACAAGAGACCCAGTACTTC. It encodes CASSYTRLGAQETQYF.

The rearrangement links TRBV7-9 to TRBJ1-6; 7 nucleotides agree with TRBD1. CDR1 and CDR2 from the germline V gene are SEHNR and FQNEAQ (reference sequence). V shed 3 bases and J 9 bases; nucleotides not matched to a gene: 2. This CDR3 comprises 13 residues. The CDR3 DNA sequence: TGTGCCAGCAGCTTCCGGGACAGTTCACCCCTCCACTTT. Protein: CASSFRDSSPLHF.

CDR3 coding DNA: TGTGCCACCAGCACCACCTGGGAGGGTTCGAACACCGGGGAGCTGTTTTTT. Translated: CATSTTWEGSNTGELFF. The gene calls are TRBV15 and TRBJ2-2, with TRBD2 matching over 7 bases. Trimming took 4 bases from V and 0 from J; bases not matched to a gene: 8. Germline V CDR1 and CDR2: LNHNV, YYDKDF (reference sequence). The CDR3 sequence is 17 residues long.

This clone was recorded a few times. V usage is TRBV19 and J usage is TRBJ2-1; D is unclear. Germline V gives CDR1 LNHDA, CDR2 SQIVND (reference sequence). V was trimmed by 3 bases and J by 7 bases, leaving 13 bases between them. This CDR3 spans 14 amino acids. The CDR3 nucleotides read TGTGCCAGTAGTATCTCTCGCTCCGGGAATGAGCAGTTCTTC. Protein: CASSISRSGNEQFF.

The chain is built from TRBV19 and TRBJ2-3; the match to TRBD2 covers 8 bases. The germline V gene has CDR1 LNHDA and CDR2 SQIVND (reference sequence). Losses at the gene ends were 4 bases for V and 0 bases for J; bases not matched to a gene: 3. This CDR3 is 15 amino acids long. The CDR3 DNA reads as TGTGCCAGTAGTACGATAGCGGGAAGCACAGATACGCAGTATTTT. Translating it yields CASSTIAGSTDTQYF.

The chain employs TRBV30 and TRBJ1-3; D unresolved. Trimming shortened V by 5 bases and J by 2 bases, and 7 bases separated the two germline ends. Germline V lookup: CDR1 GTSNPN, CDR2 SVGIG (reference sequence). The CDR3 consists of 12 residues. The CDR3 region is CAWYGTGNTIYF. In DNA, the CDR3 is TGTGCCTGGTACGGGACTGGAAACACCATATATTTT. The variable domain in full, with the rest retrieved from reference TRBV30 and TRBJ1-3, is SQTIHQWPATLVQPVGSPLSLECTVEGTSNPNLYWYRQAAGRGLQLLFYSVGIGQISSEVPQNLSASRPQDRQFILSSKKLLLSDSGFYLCAWYGTGNTIYFGEGSWLTVV.

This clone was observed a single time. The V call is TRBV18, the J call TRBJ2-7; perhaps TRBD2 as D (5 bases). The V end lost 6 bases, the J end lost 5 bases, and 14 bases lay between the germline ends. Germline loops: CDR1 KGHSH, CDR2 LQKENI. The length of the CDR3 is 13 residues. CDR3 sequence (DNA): TGTGCCAGCTCTGGAGCTGGAGCGGACGAGCAGTACTTC. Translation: CASSGAGADEQYF.

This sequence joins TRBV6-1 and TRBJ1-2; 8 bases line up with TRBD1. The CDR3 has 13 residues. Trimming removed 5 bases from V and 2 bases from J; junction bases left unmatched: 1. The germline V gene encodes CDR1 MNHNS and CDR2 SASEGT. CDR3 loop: CASSRDRNYGYTF. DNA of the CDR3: TGTGCCAGCAGTAGGGACAGGAACTATGGCTACACCTTC.

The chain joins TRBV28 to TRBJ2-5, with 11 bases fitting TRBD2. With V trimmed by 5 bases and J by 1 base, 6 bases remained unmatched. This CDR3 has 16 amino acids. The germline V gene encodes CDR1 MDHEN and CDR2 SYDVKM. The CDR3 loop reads CASSQTGTSGQETQYF. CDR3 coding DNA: TGTGCCAGCAGTCAGACCGGGACTAGCGGCCAAGAGACCCAGTACTTC.

The chain's CDR3 is CASSPETGDGYTF. The CDR3 nucleotides read TGTGCCAGCTCACCGGAGACAGGGGATGGCTACACCTTC. The V gene is TRBV18, the J gene TRBJ1-2, with 8 bases that match TRBD1. Germline V CDR1 and CDR2: KGHSH, LQKENI. The junction had 3 bases not matched to a gene; V was cut back by 3 bases and J by 6 bases. CDR3 length equals 13 residues.

The CDR3 DNA follows: TGTGCCAGCAGCCAAAGTGGACTGTACCAAGAGACCCAGTACTTC. Its translation: CASSQSGLYQETQYF. The gene calls are TRBV9 and TRBJ2-5, with D perhaps matching TRBD2 (5 bases). CDR1 and CDR2 (germline): SGDLS, YYNGEE. Trimming left V 4 bases short and J 0 bases short, with 13 bases between. The CDR3 sequence is 15 residues long.

DNA of the CDR3: TGTGCCAGCAGTGATTTAGGCGGGAGATCCTACGAGCAGTACTTC. This encodes CASSDLGGRSYEQYF. The V call is TRBV6-1, the J call TRBJ2-7; TRBD2 aligns across 7 bases. The CDR3 covers 15 residues. J lost 1 base, V lost 3 bases, and 6 bases had no gene match. Germline lookup yields CDR1 MNHNS and CDR2 SASEGT.